The present TCR beta chain was sequenced within a study of T-cell memory formation after mild COVID-19. Findings and limits, study-wide: Day 15 to 85 contractors were CD4/CD8 balanced; later expanders leaned CD4+.

TCRdb re-analysed the 5' RACE reads in MiXCR, keeping a single row per CDR3 protein. Here the sample spans about 390,000 distinct CDR3 sequences, roughly 15% being singletons. This clonotype was seen a handful of times. Antigen specificity is unknown. J lost 6 bases, V lost 0 bases, and 2 bases had no gene match. The germline V gene encodes CDR1 MNHEY and CDR2 SVGAGI. CDR3 length equals 15 residues. The receptor's source is a man in his late teens or twenties who had mild COVID-19 (a few samples of this study predate the infection). Cell type and time point are not known. Source material: PBMCs or a T cell subset sorted from them (not recorded which). The V gene is TRBV6-5, the J gene TRBJ2-2, with 9 bases that match TRBD2. CDR3 in amino acids: CASSYSAGGAGELFF. The CDR3 DNA reads as TGTGCCAGCAGTTACTCGGCGGGGGGGGCCGGGGAGCTGTTTTTT.